This TCR beta chain comes out of a study of T cell changes during pregnancy in multiple sclerosis. The CDR3 consists of 13 residues. Trimming removed 4 bases at V and 5 bases at J, with 11 bases between. CDR1 is SEHNR, CDR2 FQNEAQ, per germline (reference sequence). Clones were sequenced by immunoSEQ multiplex PCR, and TCRdb holds only the in-frame ones, with some missing. The data show 80,000 to 130,000 clones, more than 90% seen once. The sequenced sample was peripheral blood, obtained in the second trimester of pregnancy. This clonotype originated in a female donor with multiple sclerosis, enrolled in a pregnancy study. V and J are TRBV7-9 and TRBJ2-5; D is unclear. DNA of the CDR3: TGTGCCAGCAGCTCTCCCGGGTGGGAGACCCAGTACTTC. It codes for CASSSPGWETQYF.